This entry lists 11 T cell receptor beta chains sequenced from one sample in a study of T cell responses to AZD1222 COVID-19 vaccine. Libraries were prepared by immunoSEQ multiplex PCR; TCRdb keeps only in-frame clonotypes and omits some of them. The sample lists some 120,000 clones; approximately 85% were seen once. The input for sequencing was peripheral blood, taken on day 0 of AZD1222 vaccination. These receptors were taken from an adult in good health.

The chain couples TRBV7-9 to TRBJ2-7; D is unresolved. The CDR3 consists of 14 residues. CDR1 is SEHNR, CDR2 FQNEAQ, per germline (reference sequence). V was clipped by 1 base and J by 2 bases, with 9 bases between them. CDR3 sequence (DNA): TGTGCCAGCAGCTTAGAGGAGCGAGCCTACGAGCAGTACTTC. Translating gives CASSLEERAYEQYF. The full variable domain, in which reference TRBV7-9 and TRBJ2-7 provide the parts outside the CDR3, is DTGVSQNPRHKITKRGQNVTFRCDPISEHNRLYWYRQTLGQGPEFLTYFQNEAQLEKSRLLSDRFSAERPKGSFSTLEIQRTEQGDSAMYLCASSLEERAYEQYFGPGTRLTVT.

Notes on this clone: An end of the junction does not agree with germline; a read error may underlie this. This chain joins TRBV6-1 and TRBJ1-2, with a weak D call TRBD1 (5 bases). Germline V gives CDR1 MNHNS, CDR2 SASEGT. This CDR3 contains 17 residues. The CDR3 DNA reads TGTGCCAGCAGGGAAGAGGCTCGGGGGACCTGGGACTATGGCTACACCTTC. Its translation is CASREEARGTWDYGYTF.

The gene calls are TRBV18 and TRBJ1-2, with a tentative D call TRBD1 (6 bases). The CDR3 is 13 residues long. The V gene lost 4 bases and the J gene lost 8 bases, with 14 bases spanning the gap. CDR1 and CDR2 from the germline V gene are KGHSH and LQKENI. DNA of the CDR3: TGTGCCAGCTCACAGGGACAAAAGACCGGCTACACCTTC. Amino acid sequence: CASSQGQKTGYTF.

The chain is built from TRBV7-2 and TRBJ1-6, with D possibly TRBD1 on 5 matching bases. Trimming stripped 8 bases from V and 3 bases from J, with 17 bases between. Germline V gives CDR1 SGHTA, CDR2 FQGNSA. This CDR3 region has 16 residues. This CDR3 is CASLPGTGFYNSPLHF. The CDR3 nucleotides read TGTGCCAGCTTACCAGGGACGGGTTTCTATAATTCACCCCTCCACTTT.

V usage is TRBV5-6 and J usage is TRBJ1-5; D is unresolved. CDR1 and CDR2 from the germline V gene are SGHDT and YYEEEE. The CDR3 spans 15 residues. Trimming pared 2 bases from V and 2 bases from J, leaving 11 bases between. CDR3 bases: TGTGCCAGCAGCTTTTGGGGTCTTGGCAATCAGCCCCAGCATTTT. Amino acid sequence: CASSFWGLGNQPQHF.

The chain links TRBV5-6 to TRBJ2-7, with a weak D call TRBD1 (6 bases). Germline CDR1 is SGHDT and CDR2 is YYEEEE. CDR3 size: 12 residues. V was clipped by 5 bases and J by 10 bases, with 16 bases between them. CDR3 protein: CASSSGTRKQYF. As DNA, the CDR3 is TGTGCCAGCAGTTCCGGGACAAGGAAACAGTACTTC. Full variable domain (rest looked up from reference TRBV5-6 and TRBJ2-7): DAGVTQSPTHLIKTRGQQVTLRCSPKSGHDTVSWYQQALGQGPQFIFQYYEEEERQRGNFPDRFSGHQFPNYSSELNVNALLLGDSALYLCASSSGTRKQYFGPGTRLTVT.

The CDR3 loop reads CASSFYGHNEKLFF. The CDR3 DNA sequence: TGTGCCAGCAGCTTTTACGGGCATAATGAAAAACTGTTTTTT. The genes are TRBV5-6 and TRBJ1-4; D unclear. Trimming left V 2 bases short and J 4 bases short, with 9 bases between. This CDR3 region has 14 residues. Germline assignment: CDR1 SGHDT and CDR2 YYEEEE.

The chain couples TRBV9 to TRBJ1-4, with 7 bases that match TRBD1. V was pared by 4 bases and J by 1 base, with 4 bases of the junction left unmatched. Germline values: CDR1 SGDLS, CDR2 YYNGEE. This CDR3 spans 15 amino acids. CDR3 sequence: CASSPQGVTNEKLFF. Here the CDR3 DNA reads TGTGCCAGCAGCCCCCAGGGGGTAACTAATGAAAAACTGTTTTTT.

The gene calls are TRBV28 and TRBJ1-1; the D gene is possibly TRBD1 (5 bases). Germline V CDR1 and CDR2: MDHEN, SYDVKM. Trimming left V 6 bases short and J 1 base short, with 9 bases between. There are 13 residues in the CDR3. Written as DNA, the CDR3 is TGTGCCAGCAGGGGGCTCCCGAACACTGAAGCTTTCTTT. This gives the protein CASRGLPNTEAFF.

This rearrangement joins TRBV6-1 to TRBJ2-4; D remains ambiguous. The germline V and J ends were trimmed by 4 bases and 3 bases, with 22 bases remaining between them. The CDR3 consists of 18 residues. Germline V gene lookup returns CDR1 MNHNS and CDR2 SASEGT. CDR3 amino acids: CASSGLAGPLWGKNIQYF. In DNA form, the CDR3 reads TGTGCCAGCAGTGGCCTGGCTGGACCCCTCTGGGGCAAAAACATTCAGTACTTC.

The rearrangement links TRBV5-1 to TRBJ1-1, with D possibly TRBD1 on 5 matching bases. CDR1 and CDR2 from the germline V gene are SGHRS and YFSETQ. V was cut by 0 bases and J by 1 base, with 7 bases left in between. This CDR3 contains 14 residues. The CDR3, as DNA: TGCGCCAGCAGCTTGGTCACAGGGAACACTGAAGCTTTCTTT. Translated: CASSLVTGNTEAFF. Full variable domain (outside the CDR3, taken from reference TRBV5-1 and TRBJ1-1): KAGVTQTPRYLIKTRGQQVTLSCSPISGHRSVSWYQQTPGQGLQFLFEYFSETQRNKGNFPGRFSGRQFSNSRSEMNVSTLELGDSALYLCASSLVTGNTEAFFGQGTRLTVV.